The entry below gives a single T cell receptor beta chain sequence along with its context. The data originate from a study of OX40 agonist ivuxolimab in advanced cancers. The wider study: Recorded diagnoses for dose-escalation patients were hepatocellular carcinoma, melanoma, renal cell or head and neck cancer.

Measured with immunoSEQ multiplex PCR; TCRdb has only the in-frame clones, and not every one. Among roughly 71,000 clones listed, approximately 91% were seen once. The V gene lost 2 bases and the J gene lost 0 bases, with 7 bases spanning the gap. The CDR3 covers 14 residues. Germline CDR1 MNHEY, CDR2 SMNVEV (reference sequence). The specimen comprised CD4+ or CD8+ T cells sorted from blood, sampled in a trial of the OX40 agonist ivuxolimab. V and J are TRBV27 and TRBJ1-2; the D gene is possibly TRBD1 (5 bases). This TCR was recovered from an adult with an advanced solid tumor such as melanoma, head and neck, liver or kidney cancer. In nucleotides, the CDR3 is TGTGCCAGCAGTTTAACAGGAGCTAACTATGGCTACACCTTC. Its protein is CASSLTGANYGYTF.